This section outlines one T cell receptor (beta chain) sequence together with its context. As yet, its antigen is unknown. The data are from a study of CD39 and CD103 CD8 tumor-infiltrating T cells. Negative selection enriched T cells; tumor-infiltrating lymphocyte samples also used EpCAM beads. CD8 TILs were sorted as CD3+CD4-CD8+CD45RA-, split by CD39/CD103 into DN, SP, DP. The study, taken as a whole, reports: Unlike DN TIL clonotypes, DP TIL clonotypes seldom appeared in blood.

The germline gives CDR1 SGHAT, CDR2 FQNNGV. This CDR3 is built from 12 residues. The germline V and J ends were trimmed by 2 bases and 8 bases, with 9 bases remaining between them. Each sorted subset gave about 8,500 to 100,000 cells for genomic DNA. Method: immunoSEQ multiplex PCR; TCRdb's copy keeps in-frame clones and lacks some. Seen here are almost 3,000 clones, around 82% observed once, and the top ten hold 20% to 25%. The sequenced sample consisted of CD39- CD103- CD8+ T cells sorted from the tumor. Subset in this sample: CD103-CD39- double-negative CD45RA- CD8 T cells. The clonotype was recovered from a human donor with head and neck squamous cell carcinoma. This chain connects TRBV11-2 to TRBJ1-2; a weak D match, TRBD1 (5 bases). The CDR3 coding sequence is TGTGCCAGCAGCTTATTACAGGACGGCTACACCTTC. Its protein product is CASSLLQDGYTF. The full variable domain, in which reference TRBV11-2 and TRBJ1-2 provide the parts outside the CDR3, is EAGVAQSPRYKIIEKRQSVAFWCNPISGHATLYWYQQILGQGPKLLIQFQNNGVVDDSQLPKDRFSAERLKGVDSTLKIQPAKLEDSAVYLCASSLLQDGYTFGSGTRLTVV.